This T cell receptor (beta chain) appears in the sequencing data of a study of blood T cells in healthy people across ages. Deletions cut 3 bases from V and 12 bases from J, with 12 bases between. Looked up from germline, CDR1 is SGDLS and CDR2 is YYNGEE. This CDR3 spans 11 amino acids. With each sample, at least 5 micrograms of total RNA were extracted. Concerning this clonotype: Its matching antigen is unknown.

The study's findings and limits: Across the age range, TCR beta diversity per million T cells fell in a roughly linear way. Unsorted PBMCs blocked a conclusive comparison of naive and antigen-experienced cells. Changes seen in expanded clonotypes were possibly confounded by donor CMV status left unknown.

It was with a sample-barcoded 5' primer and a J-beta primer mix that a second PCR of roughly 7 to 12 cycles was run. MiXCR, run by TCRdb on the 5' RACE reads, gives a single entry per CDR3 protein. The sample yields about 1.4 million distinct CDR3 sequences, 59% seen once. The sequenced sample was blood. The chain has TRBV9 and TRBJ1-1; D unclear. The receptor comes from a man aged 18-30 years in good health. As DNA, the CDR3 is TGTGCCAGCAGCGAAATGGTCAGCCCTTTCTTT. This sequence encodes CASSEMVSPFF. Full variable domain (rest looked up from reference TRBV9 and TRBJ1-1): DSGVTQTPKHLITATGQRVTLRCSPRSGDLSVYWYQQSLDQGLQFLIQYYNGEERAKGNILERFSAQQFPDLHSELNLSSLELGDSALYFCASSEMVSPFFGQGTRLTVV.